This T cell receptor (beta chain) comes out of a study of brain T cells in children with intractable seizures. Study-level findings and limits: Pre-surgery blood may have been undersampled, hiding some clones.

Trimming removed 4 bases at V and 0 bases at J, with 14 bases between. The CDR3 length is 17 residues. Germline V CDR1 and CDR2: SGDLS, YYNGEE. Comment on this clone: Its antigen is undetermined.

The protocol was immunoSEQ multiplex PCR, while the TCRdb copy is restricted to in-frame clones and leaves out a portion. The sample includes under 400,000 clones, 93% seen only once; the top ten take 5.7%. The time point here: blood from clinic visit 5 months post-surgery; TSC patient then seizure free. The sequenced cases were selected for having the highest brain T cell transcript signatures. At least one anti-epileptic drug was given before surgery. J is TRBJ2-6 and V is TRBV9; TRBD1 might be the D (5 bases). The TCR comes from a boy under three years old with tuberous sclerosis and intractable seizures. The material sequenced was peripheral blood, taken approximately 5 months after surgery. CDR3 sequence: CASSIQTDSSGANVLTF. The CDR3 nucleotides are TGTGCCAGCAGCATCCAGACAGACTCCTCTGGGGCCAACGTCCTGACTTTC.